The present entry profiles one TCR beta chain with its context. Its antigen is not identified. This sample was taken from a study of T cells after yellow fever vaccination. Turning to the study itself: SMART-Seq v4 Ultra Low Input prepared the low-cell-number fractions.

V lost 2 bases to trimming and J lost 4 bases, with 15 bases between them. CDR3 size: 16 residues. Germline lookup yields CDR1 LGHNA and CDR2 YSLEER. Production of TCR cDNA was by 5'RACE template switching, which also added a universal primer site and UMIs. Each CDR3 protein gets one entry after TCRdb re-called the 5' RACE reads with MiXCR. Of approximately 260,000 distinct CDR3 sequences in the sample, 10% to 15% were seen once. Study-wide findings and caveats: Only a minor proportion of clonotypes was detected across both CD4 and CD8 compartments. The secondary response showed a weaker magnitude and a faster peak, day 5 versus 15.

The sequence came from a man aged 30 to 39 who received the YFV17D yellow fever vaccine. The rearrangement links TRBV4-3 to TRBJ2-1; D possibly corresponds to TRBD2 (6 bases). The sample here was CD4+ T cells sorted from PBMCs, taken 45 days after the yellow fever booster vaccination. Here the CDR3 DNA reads TGCGCCAGCAGCCAACGGTACGGGAGTTCTTACAATGAGCAGTTCTTC. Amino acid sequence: CASSQRYGSSYNEQFF.